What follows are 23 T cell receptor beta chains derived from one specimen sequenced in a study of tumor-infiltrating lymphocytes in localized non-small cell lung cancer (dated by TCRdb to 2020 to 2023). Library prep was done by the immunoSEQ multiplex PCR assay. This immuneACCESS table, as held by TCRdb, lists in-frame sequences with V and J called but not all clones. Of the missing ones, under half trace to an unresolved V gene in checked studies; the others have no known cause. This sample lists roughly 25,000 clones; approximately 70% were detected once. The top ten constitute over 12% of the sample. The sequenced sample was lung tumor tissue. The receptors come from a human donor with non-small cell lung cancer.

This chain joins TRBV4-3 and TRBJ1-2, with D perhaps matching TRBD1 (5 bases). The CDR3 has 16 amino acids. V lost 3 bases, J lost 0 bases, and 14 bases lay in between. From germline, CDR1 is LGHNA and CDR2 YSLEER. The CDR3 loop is CASSQGLQASNYGYTF. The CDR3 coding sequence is TGCGCCAGCAGCCAGGGGTTACAGGCCTCTAACTATGGCTACACCTTC.

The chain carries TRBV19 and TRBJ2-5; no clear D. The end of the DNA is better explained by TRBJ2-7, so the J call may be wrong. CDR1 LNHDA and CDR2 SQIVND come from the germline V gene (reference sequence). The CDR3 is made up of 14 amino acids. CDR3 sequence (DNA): TGTGCCAGTAGTTTTGGAGTCCAATCATACGAGCAGTACTTC. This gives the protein CASSFGVQSYEQYF.

CDR3: CATKQGAENEKLFF. CDR3 in DNA: TGTGCCACGAAACAGGGGGCAGAGAATGAAAAACTGTTTTTT. The rearrangement uses TRBV10-3 and TRBJ1-4, with 9 bases identical to TRBD1. There are 14 residues in the CDR3. The V gene's germline CDR1 is ENHRY and CDR2 SYGVKD. V trimming: 10 bases; J trimming: 5 bases; junction bases outside the gene matches: 8.

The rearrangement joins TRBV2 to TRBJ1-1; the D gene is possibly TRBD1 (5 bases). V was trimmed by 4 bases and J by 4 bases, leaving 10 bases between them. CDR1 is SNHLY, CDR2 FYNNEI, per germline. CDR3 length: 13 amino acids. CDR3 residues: CASSVSGTTEAFF. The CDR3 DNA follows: TGTGCCAGCAGTGTGTCAGGGACCACTGAAGCTTTCTTT.

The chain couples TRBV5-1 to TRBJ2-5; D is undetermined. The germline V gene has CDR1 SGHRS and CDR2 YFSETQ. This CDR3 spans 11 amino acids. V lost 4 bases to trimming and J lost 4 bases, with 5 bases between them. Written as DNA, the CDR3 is TGCGCCAGCAGCCGAGGAGAGACCCAGTACTTC. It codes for CASSRGETQYF.

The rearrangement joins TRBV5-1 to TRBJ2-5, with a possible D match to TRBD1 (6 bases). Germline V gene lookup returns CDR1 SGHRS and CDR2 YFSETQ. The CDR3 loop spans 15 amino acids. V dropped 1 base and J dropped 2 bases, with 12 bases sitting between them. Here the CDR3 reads CASSLQGQPQETQYF. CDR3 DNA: TGCGCCAGCAGCTTGCAAGGACAGCCTCAAGAGACCCAGTACTTC. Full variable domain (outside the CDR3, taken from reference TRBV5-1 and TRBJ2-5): KAGVTQTPRYLIKTRGQQVTLSCSPISGHRSVSWYQQTPGQGLQFLFEYFSETQRNKGNFPGRFSGRQFSNSRSEMNVSTLELGDSALYLCASSLQGQPQETQYFGPGTRLLVL.

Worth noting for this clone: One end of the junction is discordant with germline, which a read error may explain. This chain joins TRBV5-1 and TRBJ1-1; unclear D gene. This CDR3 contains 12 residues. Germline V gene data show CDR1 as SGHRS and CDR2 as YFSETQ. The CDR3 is CASSLMNSEAFF. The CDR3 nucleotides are TGCGCCAGCAGCTTGATGAACAGTGAAGCTTTCTTT. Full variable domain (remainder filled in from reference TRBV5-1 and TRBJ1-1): KAGVTQTPRYLIKTRGQQVTLSCSPISGHRSVSWYQQTPGQGLQFLFEYFSETQRNKGNFPGRFSGRQFSNSRSEMNVSTLELGDSALYLCASSLMNSEAFFGQGTRLTVV.

CDR3 sequence reads: CASSLGGQGINGYTF. CDR3 in DNA: TGCGCCAGCAGCTTGGGGGGACAGGGGATAAATGGCTACACCTTC. The chain employs TRBV5-1 and TRBJ1-2; 10 nucleotides align to TRBD1. CDR3 length equals 15 residues. The ends lost 0 bases at V and 6 bases at J; junction bases unmatched: 5. The germline CDR1 and CDR2 sequences are SGHRS and YFSETQ.

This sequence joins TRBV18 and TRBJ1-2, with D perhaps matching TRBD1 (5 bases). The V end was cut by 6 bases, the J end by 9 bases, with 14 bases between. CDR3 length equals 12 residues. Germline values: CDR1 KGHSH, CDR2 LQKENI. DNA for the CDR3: TGTGCCAGCTCGTTGGAAACGGGGCGCTACACCTTC. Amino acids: CASSLETGRYTF.

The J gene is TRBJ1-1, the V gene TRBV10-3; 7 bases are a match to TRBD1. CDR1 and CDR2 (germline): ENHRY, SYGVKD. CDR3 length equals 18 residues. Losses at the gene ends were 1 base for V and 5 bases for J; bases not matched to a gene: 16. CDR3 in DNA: TGTGCCATCAGTGAGTTGAGTTACGACAGGGTTAGAGGGACTGAAGCTTTCTTT. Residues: CAISELSYDRVRGTEAFF.

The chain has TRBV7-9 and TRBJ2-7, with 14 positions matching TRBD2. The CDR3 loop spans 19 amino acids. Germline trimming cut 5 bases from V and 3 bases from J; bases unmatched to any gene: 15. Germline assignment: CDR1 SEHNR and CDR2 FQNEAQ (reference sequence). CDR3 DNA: TGTGCCAGCAGCCATAAATCCGGAACGGGACTAGCGGGAGTCTACGAGCAGTACTTC. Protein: CASSHKSGTGLAGVYEQYF.

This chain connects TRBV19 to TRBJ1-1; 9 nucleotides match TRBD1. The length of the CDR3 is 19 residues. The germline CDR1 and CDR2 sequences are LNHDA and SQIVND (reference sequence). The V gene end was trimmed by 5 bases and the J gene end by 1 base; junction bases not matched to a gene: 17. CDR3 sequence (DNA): TGTGCCAGTAGTCCGACAAACAGGGGGCGAGCAGCCTCGAACACTGAAGCTTTCTTT. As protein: CASSPTNRGRAASNTEAFF.

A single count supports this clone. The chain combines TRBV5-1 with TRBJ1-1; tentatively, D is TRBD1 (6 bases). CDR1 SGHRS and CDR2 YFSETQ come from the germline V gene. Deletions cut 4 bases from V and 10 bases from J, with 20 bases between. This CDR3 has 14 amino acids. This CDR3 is CASSRTTGLRVAFF. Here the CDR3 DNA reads TGCGCCAGCAGCAGAACTACAGGGTTACGTGTAGCTTTCTTT.

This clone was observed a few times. CDR3 bases: TGTGCCAGCAGCCGGGGAGCAGAATTCACTGAAGCTTTCTTT. Its protein is CASSRGAEFTEAFF. The chain recombines TRBV11-1 with TRBJ1-1; D gene unclear. The CDR3 is 14 residues long. Germline CDR1 and CDR2: SGHAT and FQDESV (reference sequence). V was clipped by 5 bases and J by 4 bases, with 14 bases between them. Looking up the rest from reference TRBV11-1 and TRBJ1-1 gives the full variable domain: EAEVAQSPRYKITEKSQAVAFWCDPISGHATLYWYRQILGQGPELLVQFQDESVVDDSQLPKDRFSAERLKGVDSTLKIQPAELGDSAMYLCASSRGAEFTEAFFGQGTRLTVV.

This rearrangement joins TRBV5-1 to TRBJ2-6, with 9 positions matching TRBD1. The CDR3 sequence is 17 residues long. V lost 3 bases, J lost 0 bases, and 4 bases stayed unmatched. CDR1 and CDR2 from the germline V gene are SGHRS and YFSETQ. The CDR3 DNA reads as TGCGCCAGCAGCTCAAGGGGACAGGGCTCTGGGGCCAACGTCCTGACTTTC. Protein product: CASSSRGQGSGANVLTF.

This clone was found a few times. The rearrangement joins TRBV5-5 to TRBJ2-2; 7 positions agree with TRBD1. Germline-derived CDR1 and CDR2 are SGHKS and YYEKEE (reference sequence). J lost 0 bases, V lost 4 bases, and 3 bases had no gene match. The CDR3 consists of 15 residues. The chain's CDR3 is CASSQGQSNTGELFF. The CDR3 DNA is TGTGCCAGCAGCCAGGGACAGTCGAACACCGGGGAGCTGTTTTTT.

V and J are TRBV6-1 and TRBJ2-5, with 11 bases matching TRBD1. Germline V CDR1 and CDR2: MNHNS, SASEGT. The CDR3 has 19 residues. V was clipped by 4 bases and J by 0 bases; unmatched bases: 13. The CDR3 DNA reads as TGTGCCAGCAGTGCACCGGGACAGGGGGTGGACTGGTACCAAGAGACCCAGTACTTC. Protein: CASSAPGQGVDWYQETQYF.

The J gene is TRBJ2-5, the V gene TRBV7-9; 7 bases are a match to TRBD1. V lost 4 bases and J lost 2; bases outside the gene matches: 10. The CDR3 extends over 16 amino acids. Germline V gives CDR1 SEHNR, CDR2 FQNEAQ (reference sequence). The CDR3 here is CASSSPRDSIQETQYF. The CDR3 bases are TGTGCCAGCAGCTCACCCCGGGACAGCATACAAGAGACCCAGTACTTC.

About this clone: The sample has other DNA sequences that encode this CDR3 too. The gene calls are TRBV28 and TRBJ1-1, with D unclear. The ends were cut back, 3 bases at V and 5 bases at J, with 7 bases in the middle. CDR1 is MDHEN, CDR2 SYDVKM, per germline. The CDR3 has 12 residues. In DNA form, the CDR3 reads TGTGCCAGCAGTTTTGGGCGAACTGAAGCTTTCTTT. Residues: CASSFGRTEAFF.

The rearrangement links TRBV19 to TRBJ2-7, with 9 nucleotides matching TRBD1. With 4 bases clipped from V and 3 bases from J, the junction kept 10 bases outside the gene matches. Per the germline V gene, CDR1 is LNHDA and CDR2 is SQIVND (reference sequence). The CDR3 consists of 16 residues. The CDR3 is CASSRLPGQGIYEQYF. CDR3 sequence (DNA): TGTGCCAGTAGTAGACTCCCGGGACAGGGTATCTACGAGCAGTACTTC.

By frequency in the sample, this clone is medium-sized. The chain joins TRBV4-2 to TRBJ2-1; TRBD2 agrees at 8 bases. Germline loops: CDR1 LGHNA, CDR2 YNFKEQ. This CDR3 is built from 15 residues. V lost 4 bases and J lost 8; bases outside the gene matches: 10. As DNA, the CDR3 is TGTGCCAGCAGCCGAGCGGGGGCAGCGGGAGATGAGCAGTTCTTC. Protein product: CASSRAGAAGDEQFF.

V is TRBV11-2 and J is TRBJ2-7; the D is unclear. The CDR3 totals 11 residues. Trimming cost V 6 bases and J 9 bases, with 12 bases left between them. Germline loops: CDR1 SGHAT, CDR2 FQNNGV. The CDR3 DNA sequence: TGTGCCAGCAGAAATTCCCTATTGCAGTACTTC. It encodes CASRNSLLQYF.

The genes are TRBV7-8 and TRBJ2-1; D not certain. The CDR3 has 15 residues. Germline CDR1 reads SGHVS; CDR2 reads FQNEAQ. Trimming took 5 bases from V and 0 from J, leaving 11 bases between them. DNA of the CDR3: TGTGCCAGCAGCCCCCAAGGTCGCTCCTACAATGAGCAGTTCTTC. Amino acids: CASSPQGRSYNEQFF. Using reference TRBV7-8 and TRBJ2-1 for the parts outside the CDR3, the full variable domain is GAGVSQSPRYKVAKRGQDVALRCDPISGHVSLFWYQQALGQGPEFLTYFQNEAQLDKSGLPSDRFFAERPEGSVSTLKIQRTQQEDSAVYLCASSPQGRSYNEQFFGPGTRLTVL.